This T cell receptor beta chain appears in the sequencing data of a study of blood T cell repertoires in COVID-19. Study summary: Material from acute and convalescent COVID-19 was sourced from the United States, Italy and Spain. PBMCs, B-cell-depleted T cells, or T cells provided the cDNA or gDNA that made up the material.

In the original analysis: Counts of nucleated cells, estimated from reference gene primer amplification, were obtained. Produced via immunoSEQ multiplex PCR; TCRdb's table is partial and in-frame only. The D gene and trimming were derived from the DNA, and the V and J assignments and clone size from that table. The table shows nearly 110,000 clones, with approximately 84% occurring only once. CDR1 is MDHEN, CDR2 SYDVKM, per germline. The J segment lost 2 bases and the V segment lost 6 bases, leaving 13 bases of the junction unmatched. This CDR3 is built from 17 residues. The sequence came from a human donor in a cohort sampled during active COVID-19. The chain recombines TRBV28 with TRBJ1-3; 7 bases are a match to TRBD1. The sequencing input was peripheral blood. CDR3: CASSPPPGTDTGNTIYF. DNA for the CDR3: TGTGCCAGCAGCCCGCCTCCTGGGACAGACACTGGAAACACCATATATTTT.